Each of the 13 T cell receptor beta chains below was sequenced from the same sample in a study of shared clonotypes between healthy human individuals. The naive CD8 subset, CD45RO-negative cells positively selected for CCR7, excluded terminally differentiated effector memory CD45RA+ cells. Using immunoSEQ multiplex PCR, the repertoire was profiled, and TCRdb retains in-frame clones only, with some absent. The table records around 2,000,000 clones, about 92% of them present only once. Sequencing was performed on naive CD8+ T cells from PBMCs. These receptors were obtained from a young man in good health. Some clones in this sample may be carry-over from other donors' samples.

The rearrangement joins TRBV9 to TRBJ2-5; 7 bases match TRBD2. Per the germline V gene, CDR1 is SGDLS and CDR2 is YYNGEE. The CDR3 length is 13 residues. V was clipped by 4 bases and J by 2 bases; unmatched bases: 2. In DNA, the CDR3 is TGTGCCAGCAGCATGGGACTACAAGAGACCCAGTACTTC. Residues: CASSMGLQETQYF.

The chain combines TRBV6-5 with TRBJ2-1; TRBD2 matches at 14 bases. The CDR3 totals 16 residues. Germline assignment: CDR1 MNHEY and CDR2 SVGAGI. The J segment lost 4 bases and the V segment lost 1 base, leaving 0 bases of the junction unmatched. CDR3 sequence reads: CASSYWTSGRYNEQFF. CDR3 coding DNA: TGTGCCAGCAGTTACTGGACTAGCGGGAGGTACAATGAGCAGTTCTTC.

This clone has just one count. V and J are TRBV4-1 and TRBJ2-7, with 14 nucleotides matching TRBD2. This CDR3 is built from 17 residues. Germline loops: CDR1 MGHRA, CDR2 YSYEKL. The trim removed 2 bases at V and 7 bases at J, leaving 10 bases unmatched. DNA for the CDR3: TGCGCCAGCAGCCAACCTCAACGACTAGCGGGAGGGGAGGAGCAGTACTTC. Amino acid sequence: CASSQPQRLAGGEEQYF.

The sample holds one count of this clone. The CDR3 reads CASSSPWSTEAFF. The CDR3 bases are TGTGCCAGCAGTTCTCCCTGGTCCACTGAAGCTTTCTTT. The chain joins TRBV9 to TRBJ1-1; D is undetermined. Germline assignment: CDR1 SGDLS and CDR2 YYNGEE. V was clipped by 5 bases and J by 4 bases, with 12 bases between them. There are 13 residues in the CDR3.

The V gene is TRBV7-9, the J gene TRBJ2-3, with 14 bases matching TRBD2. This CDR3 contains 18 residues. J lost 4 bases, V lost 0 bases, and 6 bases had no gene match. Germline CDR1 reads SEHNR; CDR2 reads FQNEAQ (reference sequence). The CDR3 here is CASSLAVRLAGGPDTQYF. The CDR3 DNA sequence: TGTGCCAGCAGCTTAGCGGTACGACTAGCGGGAGGGCCAGATACGCAGTATTTT.

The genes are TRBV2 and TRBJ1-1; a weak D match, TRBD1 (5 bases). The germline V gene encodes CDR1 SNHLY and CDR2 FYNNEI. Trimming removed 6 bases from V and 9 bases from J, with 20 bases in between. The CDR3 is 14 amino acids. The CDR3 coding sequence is TGTGCCAGCAGATCTTCATGGGGGGATTTTAAAGCTTTCTTT. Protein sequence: CASRSSWGDFKAFF.

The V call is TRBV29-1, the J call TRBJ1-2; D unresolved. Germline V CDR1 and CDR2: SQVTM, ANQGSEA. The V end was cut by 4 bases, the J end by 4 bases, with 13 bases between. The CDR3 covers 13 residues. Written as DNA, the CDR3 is TGCAGCGTTGGATCGCCCCGGGGCTATGGCTACACCTTC. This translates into CSVGSPRGYGYTF.

CDR3 amino acids: CSVEDPVASSYNEQFF. The CDR3 bases are TGCAGCGTTGAAGATCCGGTAGCCAGCTCCTACAATGAGCAGTTCTTC. The rearrangement links TRBV29-1 to TRBJ2-1, with no clear D. Germline CDR1 SQVTM, CDR2 ANQGSEA. CDR3 length: 16 residues. Trimming took 0 bases from V and 0 from J, leaving 12 bases between them.

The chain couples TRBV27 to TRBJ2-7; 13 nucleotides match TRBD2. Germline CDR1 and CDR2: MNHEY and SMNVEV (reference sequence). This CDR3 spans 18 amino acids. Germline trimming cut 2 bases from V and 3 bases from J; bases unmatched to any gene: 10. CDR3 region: CASSLIGTSGIQNYEQYF. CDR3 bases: TGTGCCAGCAGTTTAATTGGGACTAGCGGGATTCAGAACTACGAGCAGTACTTC.

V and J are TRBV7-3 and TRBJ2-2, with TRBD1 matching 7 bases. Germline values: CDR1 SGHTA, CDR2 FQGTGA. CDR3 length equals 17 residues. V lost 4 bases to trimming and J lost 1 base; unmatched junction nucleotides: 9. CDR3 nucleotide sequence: TGTGCCAGCAGCTGGGATGGCAGGGGGTTGAACACCGGGGAGCTGTTTTTT. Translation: CASSWDGRGLNTGELFF.

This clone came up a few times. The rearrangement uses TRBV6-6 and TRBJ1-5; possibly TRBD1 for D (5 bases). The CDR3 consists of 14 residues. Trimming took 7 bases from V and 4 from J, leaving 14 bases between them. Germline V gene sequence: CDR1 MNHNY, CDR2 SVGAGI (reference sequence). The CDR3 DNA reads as TGTGCCAGCACTCCGGGCAGGGATAATCAGCCCCAGCATTTT. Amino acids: CASTPGRDNQPQHF.

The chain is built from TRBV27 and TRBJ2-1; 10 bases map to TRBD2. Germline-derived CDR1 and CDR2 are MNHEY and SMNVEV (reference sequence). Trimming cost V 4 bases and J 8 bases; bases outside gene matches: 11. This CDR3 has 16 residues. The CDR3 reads CASSSSLAGELYEQFF. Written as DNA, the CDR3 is TGTGCCAGCAGTTCTTCCCTAGCGGGAGAGTTGTATGAGCAGTTCTTC.

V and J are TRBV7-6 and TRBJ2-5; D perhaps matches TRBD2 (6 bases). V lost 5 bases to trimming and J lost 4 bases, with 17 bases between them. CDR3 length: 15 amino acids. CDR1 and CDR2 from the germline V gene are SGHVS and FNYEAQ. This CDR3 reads CASSPHPGLTETQYF. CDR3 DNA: TGTGCCAGCAGCCCACATCCGGGACTGACAGAGACCCAGTACTTC.